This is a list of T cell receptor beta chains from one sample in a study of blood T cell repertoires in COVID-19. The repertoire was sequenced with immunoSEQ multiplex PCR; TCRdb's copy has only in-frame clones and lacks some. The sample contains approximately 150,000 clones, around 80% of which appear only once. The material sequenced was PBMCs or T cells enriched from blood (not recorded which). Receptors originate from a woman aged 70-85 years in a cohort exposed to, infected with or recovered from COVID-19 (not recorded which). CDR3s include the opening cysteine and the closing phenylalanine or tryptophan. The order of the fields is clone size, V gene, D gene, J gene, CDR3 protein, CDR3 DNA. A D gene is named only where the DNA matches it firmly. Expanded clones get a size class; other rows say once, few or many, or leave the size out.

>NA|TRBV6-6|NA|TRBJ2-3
CASSPFRVTDTQYF
TGTGCCAGCAGCCCATTTAGAGTCACAGATACGCAGTATTTT
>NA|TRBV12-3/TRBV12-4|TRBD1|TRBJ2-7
CASSPGQGREQYF
TGTGCCAGCAGTCCCGGACAGGGGCGAGAGCAGTACTTC
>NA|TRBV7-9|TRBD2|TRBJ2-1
CASSLSPDAGGITEQFF
TGTGCCAGCAGCTTATCTCCTGACGCCGGGGGGATTACGGAGCAGTTCTTC
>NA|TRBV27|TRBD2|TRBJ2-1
CASSYRAGGGFSDNEQFF
TGTGCCAGCAGCTATCGGGCCGGGGGGGGTTTTTCTGACAATGAGCAGTTCTTC
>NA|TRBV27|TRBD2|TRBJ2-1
CASSLSWGFTLAGGGEQFF
TGTGCCAGCAGTTTATCGTGGGGGTTCACCCTAGCGGGAGGGGGTGAGCAGTTCTTC
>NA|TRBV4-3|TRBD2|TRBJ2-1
CASSQGLAGGYEQFF
TGCGCCAGCAGCCAAGGACTAGCGGGAGGGTATGAGCAGTTCTTC
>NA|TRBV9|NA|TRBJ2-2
CASSVDSLTGELFF
TGTGCCAGCAGCGTGGACAGCCTCACCGGGGAGCTGTTTTTT
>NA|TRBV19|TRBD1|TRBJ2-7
CASSNERQGASYEQYF
TGTGCCAGTAGTAACGAAAGGCAGGGGGCCTCCTACGAGCAGTACTTC
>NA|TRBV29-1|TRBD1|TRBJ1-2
CSVGDRGYGYTF
TGCAGCGTTGGGGACAGGGGTTATGGCTACACCTTC
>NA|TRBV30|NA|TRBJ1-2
CAWSRPGTRNYGYTF
TGTGCCTGGAGTCGTCCCGGGACACGGAATTATGGCTACACCTTC
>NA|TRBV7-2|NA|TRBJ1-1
CASSFERAGEAFF
TGTGCCAGCAGCTTTGAGCGGGCGGGAGAAGCTTTCTTT
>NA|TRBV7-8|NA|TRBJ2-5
CASSLVGEKETQYF
TGTGCCAGCAGCTTAGTTGGAGAAAAAGAGACCCAGTACTTC
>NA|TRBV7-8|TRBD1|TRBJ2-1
CASNPTGTYNEQFF
TGTGCCAGCAATCCGACAGGGACCTACAATGAGCAGTTCTTC
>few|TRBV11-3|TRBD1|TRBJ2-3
CASSLWTGGTDTQYF
TGTGCCAGCAGCTTATGGACAGGGGGCACAGATACGCAGTATTTT
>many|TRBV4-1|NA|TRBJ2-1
CASSQFSGSYNEQFF
TGCGCCAGCAGCCAATTCAGCGGCTCCTACAATGAGCAGTTCTTC
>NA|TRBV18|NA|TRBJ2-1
CASSPPLPTVEQFF
TGTGCCAGCTCACCACCACTCCCCACAGTTGAGCAGTTCTTC
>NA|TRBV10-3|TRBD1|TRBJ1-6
CASQSGQGYNSPLHF
TGTGCCAGCCAAAGTGGACAGGGGTATAATTCACCCCTCCACTTT
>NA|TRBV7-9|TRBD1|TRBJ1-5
CASSSQGGEQPQHF
TGTGCCAGCAGCTCGCAAGGGGGCGAGCAGCCCCAGCATTTT
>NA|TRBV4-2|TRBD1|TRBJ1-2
CASSPGTGGYGYTF
TGTGCCAGCAGTCCAGGGACAGGGGGCTATGGCTACACCTTC
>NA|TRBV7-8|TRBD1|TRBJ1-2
CASSLGGTGTGEGDYGYTF
TGTGCCAGCAGCTTAGGAGGGACCGGGACAGGGGAGGGGGACTATGGCTACACCTTC
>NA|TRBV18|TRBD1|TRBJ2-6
CASSPGQSGANVLTF
TGTGCCAGCTCACCGGGACAGTCCGGGGCCAACGTCCTGACTTTC
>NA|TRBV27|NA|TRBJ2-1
CASSRQNYNEQFF
TGTGCCAGCTCAAGACAAAACTACAATGAGCAGTTCTTC
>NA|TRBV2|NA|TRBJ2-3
CASRFTTSTDTQYF
TGTGCCAGCAGGTTTACAACAAGCACAGATACGCAGTATTTT
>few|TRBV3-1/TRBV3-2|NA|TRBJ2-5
CASAGSDGQTQYF
TGTGCCAGCGCGGGTTCGGACGGACAGACCCAGTACTTC
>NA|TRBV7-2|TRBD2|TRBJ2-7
CASSFVAGGAYEQYF
TGTGCCAGCAGCTTCGTTGCGGGAGGTGCCTACGAGCAGTACTTC
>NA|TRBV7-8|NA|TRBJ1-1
CASSLGTRVRSEAFF
TGTGCCAGCAGCTTAGGGACACGGGTGAGATCTGAAGCTTTCTTT
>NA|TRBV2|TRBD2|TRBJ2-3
CASTTSGADTQYF
TGTGCCAGCACGACTAGCGGGGCAGATACGCAGTATTTT
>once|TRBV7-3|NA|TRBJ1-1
CASSLYGLNTEAFF
TGTGCCAGCAGCTTATACGGGTTGAACACTGAAGCTTTCTTT
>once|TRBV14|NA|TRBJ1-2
CASSEGPGGGYGYTF
TGTGCCAGCAGCGAAGGCCCCGGGGGGGGGTATGGCTACACCTTC
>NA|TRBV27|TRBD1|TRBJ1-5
CASRKGTGPSQPQHF
TGTGCCAGCAGAAAAGGGACAGGGCCTTCTCAGCCCCAGCATTTT
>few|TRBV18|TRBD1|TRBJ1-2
CASSPIGDRVSGYTF
TGTGCCAGCTCACCAATTGGGGACAGGGTATCTGGCTACACCTTC
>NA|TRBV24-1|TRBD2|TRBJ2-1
CATSDALGLAYNEQFF
TGTGCCACCAGTGATGCCCTCGGACTAGCTTACAATGAGCAGTTCTTC
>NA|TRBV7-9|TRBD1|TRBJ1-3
CASQSPNRGSGNTIYF
TGTGCCAGCCAAAGCCCCAACAGGGGATCCGGAAACACCATATATTTT
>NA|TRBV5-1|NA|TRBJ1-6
CASSPGPGVYSPLHF
TGCGCCAGCAGCCCGGGGCCAGGGGTGTACTCACCCCTCCACTTT
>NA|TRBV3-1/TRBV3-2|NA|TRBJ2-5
CASSQHTSPGETQYF
TGTGCCAGCAGCCAACACACCTCCCCGGGGGAGACCCAGTACTTC
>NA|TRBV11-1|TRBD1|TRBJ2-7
CASSFLDRTYEQYF
TGTGCCAGCAGCTTCTTGGACAGGACTTACGAGCAGTACTTC
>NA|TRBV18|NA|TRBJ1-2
CASSQGRDGYTF
TGTGCCAGCTCACAAGGGAGGGATGGCTACACCTTC
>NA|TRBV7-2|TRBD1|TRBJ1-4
CASRSGQANEKLFF
TGTGCCAGCAGGTCGGGACAGGCTAATGAAAAACTGTTTTTT
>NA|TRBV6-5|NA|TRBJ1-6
CASAVSSYNSPLHF
TGTGCCAGCGCCGTTAGCTCCTATAATTCACCCCTCCACTTT
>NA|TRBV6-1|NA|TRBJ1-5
CASSERTAGGNQPQHF
TGTGCCAGCAGTGAAAGGACAGCTGGGGGCAATCAGCCCCAGCATTTT
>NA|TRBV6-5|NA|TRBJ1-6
CASSYSGGAKNSPLHF
TGTGCCAGCAGTTACTCAGGGGGGGCAAAGAATTCACCCCTCCACTTT
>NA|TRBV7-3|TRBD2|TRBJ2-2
CASSPQTSGTGELFF
TGTGCCAGCAGCCCCCAGACTAGCGGGACCGGGGAGCTGTTTTTT
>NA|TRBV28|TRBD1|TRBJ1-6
CASSLWQGAISYNSPLHF
TGTGCCAGCAGTTTGTGGCAGGGGGCGATTTCCTATAATTCACCCCTCCACTTT
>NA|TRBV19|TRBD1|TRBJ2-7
CASSIEWGQAYEQYF
TGTGCCAGTAGTATAGAATGGGGACAGGCCTACGAGCAGTACTTC
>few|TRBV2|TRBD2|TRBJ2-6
CASSQREGNVLTF
TGTGCCAGCAGTCAGAGGGAGGGCAACGTCCTGACTTTC
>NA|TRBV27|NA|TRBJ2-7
CASQKGGAVGEQYF
TGTGCCAGCCAAAAGGGGGGGGCCGTAGGCGAGCAGTACTTC
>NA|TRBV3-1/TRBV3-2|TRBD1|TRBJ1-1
CASSHGQGAEAFF
TGTGCCAGCAGCCACGGACAGGGAGCCGAAGCTTTCTTT
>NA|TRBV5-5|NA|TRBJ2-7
CASSYGVLSSYEQYF
TGTGCCAGCAGCTACGGGGTACTCAGCTCCTACGAGCAGTACTTC
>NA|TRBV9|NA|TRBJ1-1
CASSVGGASEAFF
TGTGCCAGCAGCGTAGGCGGGGCTTCTGAAGCTTTCTTT
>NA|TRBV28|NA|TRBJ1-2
CASTPGGRGFYGYTF
TGTGCGTCAACCCCGGGGGGTAGGGGTTTCTATGGCTACACCTTC
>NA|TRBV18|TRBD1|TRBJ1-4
CASSPVGQDLQGKLFF
TGTGCCAGCTCACCCGTCGGACAGGACCTCCAGGGAAAACTGTTTTTT
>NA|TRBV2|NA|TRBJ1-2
CASNLDGGGYTF
TGTGCCAGCAATCTCGACGGGGGAGGCTACACCTTC